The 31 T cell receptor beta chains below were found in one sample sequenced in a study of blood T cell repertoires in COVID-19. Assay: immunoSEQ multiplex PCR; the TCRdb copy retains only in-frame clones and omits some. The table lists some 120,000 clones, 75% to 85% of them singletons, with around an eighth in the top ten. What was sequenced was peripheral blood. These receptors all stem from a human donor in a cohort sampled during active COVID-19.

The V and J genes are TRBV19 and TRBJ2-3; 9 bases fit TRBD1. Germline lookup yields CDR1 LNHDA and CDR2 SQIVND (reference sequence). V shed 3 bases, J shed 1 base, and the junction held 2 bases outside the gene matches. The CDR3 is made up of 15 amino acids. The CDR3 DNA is TGTGCCAGTAGTATGGACAGGGGAGGCACAGATACGCAGTATTTT. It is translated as CASSMDRGGTDTQYF. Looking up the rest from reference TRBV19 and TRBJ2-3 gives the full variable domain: DGGITQSPKYLFRKEGQNVTLSCEQNLNHDAMYWYRQDPGQGLRLIYYSQIVNDFQKGDIAEGYSVSREKKESFPLTVTSAQKNPTAFYLCASSMDRGGTDTQYFGPGTRLTVL.

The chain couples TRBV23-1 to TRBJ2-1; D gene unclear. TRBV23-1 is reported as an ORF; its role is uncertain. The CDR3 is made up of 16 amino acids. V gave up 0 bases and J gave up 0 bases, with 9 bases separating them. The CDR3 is CASSQSQFRSYNEQFF. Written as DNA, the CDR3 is TGCGCCAGCAGTCAATCGCAGTTCCGCTCCTACAATGAGCAGTTCTTC.

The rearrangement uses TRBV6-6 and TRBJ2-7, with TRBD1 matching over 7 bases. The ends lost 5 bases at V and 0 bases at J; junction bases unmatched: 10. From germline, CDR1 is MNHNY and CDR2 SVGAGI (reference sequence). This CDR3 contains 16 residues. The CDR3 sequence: CASSSPTGFSSYEQYF. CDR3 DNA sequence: TGTGCCAGCAGTAGCCCGACAGGGTTTAGCTCCTACGAGCAGTACTTC.

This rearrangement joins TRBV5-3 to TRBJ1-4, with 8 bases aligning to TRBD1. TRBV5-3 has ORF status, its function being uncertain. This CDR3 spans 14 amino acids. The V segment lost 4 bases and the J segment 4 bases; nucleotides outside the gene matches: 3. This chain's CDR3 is CARSLGQGNEKLFF. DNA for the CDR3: TGTGCCAGAAGCCTCGGACAGGGTAATGAAAAACTGTTTTTT.

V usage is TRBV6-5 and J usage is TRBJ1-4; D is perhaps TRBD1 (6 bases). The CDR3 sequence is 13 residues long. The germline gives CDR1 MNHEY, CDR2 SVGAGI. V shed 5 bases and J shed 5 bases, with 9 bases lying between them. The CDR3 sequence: CASSSQGNEKLFF. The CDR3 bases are TGTGCCAGCAGTAGCCAGGGGAATGAAAAACTGTTTTTT.

The CDR3 region is CASSLDRYTEAFF. The CDR3, as DNA: TGCGCCAGCAGCTTGGACAGGTACACTGAAGCTTTCTTT. The gene calls are TRBV5-1 and TRBJ1-1; maybe TRBD1 (5 bases). Germline V gives CDR1 SGHRS, CDR2 YFSETQ. The CDR3 totals 13 residues. Between the trimmed V and J ends, which lost 0 bases and 3 bases, there was a span of 6 bases.

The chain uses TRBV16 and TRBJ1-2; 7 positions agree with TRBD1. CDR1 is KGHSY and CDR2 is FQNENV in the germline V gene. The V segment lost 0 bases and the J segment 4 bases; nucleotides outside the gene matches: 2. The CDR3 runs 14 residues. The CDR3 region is CASSQSGGFYGYTF. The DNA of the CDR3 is TGTGCCAGCAGCCAATCAGGGGGCTTCTATGGCTACACCTTC.

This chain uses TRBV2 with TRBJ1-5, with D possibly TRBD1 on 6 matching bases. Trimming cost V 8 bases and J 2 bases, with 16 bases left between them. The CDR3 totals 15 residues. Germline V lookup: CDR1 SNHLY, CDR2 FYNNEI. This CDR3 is CASGGAVVGNQPQHF. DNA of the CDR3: TGTGCCAGCGGGGGGGCAGTGGTGGGCAATCAGCCCCAGCATTTT.

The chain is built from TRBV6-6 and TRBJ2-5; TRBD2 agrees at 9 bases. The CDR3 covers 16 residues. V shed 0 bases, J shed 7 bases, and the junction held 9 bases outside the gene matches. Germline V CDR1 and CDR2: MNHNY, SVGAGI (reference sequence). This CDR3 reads CASSYSASGKAGTQYF. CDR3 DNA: TGTGCCAGCAGTTACTCGGCTAGCGGGAAAGCGGGGACCCAGTACTTC.

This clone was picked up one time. As DNA, the CDR3 is TGTGCCAGCAGTTTAGCCGGGGATACTGAAGCTTTCTTT. Amino acid sequence: CASSLAGDTEAFF. V is TRBV12-3 or TRBV12-4 and J is TRBJ1-1; D uncertain. The CDR3 sequence is 13 residues long. Trimming removed 0 bases from V and 5 bases from J, with 7 bases in between.

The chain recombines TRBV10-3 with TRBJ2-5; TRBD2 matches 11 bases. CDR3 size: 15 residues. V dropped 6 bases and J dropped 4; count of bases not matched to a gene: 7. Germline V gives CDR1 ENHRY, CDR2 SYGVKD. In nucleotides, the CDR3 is TGTGCCATCAGGGGACTAGCGGCGGGGGGAGAGACCCAGTACTTC. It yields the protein CAIRGLAAGGETQYF.

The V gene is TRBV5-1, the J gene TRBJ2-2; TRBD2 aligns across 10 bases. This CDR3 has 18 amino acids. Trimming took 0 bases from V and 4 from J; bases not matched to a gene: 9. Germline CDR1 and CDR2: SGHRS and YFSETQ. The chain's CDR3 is CASSLELAGDRGTGELFF. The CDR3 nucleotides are TGCGCCAGCAGCTTGGAGCTAGCGGGGGACCGAGGCACCGGGGAGCTGTTTTTT.

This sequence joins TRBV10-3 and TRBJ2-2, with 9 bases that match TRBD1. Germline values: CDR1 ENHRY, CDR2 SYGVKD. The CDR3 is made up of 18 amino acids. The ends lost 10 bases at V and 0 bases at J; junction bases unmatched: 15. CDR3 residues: CATRMTGQGTANTGELFF. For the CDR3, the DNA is TGTGCCACCCGAATGACAGGACAGGGGACGGCGAACACCGGGGAGCTGTTTTTT.

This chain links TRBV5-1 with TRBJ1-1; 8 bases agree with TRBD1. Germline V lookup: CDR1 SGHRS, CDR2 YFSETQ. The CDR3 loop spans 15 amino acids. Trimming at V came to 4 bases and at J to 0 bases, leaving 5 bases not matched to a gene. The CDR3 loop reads CASSIGQGLNTEAFF. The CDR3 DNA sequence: TGCGCCAGCAGCATAGGACAGGGTCTGAACACTGAAGCTTTCTTT. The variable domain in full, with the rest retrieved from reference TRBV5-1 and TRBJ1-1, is KAGVTQTPRYLIKTRGQQVTLSCSPISGHRSVSWYQQTPGQGLQFLFEYFSETQRNKGNFPGRFSGRQFSNSRSEMNVSTLELGDSALYLCASSIGQGLNTEAFFGQGTRLTVV.

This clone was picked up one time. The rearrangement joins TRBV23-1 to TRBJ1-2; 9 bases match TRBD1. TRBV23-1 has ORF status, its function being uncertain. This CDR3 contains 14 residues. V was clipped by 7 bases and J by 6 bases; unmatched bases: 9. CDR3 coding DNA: TGCGCCAGCACTCCGGACAGGGGAATAGATGGCTACACCTTC. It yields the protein CASTPDRGIDGYTF.

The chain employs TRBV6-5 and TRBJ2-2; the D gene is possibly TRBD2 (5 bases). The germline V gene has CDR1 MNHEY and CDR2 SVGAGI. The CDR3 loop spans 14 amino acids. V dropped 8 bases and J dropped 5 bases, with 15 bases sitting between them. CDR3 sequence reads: CASVRGTTTGELFF. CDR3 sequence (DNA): TGTGCCAGCGTACGGGGTACCACGACCGGGGAGCTGTTTTTT.

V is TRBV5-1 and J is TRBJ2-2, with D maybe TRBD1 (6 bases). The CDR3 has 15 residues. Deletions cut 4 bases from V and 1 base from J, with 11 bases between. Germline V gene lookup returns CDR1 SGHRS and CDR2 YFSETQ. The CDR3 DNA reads TGCGCCAGCAGCCAAAGACAGGAGAACACCGGGGAGCTGTTTTTT. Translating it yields CASSQRQENTGELFF.

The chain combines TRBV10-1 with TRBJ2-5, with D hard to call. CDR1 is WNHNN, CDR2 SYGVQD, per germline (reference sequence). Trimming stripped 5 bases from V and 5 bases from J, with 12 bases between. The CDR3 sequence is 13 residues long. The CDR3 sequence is CASSLSEFETQYF. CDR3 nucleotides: TGCGCCAGCAGTCTGAGTGAATTTGAGACCCAGTACTTC.

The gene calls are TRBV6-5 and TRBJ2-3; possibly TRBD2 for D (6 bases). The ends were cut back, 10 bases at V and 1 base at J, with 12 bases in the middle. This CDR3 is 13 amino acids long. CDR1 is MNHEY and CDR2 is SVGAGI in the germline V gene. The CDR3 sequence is CAISGTGTDTQYF. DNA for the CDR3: TGTGCCATCTCAGGGACTGGCACAGATACGCAGTATTTT.

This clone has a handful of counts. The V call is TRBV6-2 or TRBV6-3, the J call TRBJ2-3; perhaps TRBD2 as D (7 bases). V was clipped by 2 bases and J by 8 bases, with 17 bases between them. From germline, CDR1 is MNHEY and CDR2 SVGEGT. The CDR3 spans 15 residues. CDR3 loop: CASSYDGGARRTQYF. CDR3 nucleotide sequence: TGTGCCAGCAGTTACGATGGGGGGGCTCGTCGTACGCAGTATTTT.

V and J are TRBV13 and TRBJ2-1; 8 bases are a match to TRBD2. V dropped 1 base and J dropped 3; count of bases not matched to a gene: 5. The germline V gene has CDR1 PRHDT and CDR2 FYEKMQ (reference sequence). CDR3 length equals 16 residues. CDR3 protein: CASSLDSGGLYNEQFF. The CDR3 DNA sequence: TGTGCCAGCAGCTTAGATTCGGGGGGGCTCTACAATGAGCAGTTCTTC.

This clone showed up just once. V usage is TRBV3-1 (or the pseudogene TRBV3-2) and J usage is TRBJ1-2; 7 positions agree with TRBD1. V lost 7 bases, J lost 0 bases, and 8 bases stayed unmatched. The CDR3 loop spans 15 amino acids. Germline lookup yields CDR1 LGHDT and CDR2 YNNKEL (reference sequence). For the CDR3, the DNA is TGTGCCAGCACCCAGGGACAGACCGCTAACTATGGCTACACCTTC. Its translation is CASTQGQTANYGYTF.

The CDR3 region is CASSPPAGRGYTF. Written as DNA, the CDR3 is TGTGCCAGCAGCCCACCCGCGGGCAGAGGCTACACCTTC. This chain joins TRBV14 and TRBJ1-2; D is ambiguous. CDR1 is SGHDN and CDR2 is FVKESK in the germline V gene. The CDR3 extends over 13 amino acids. V lost 4 bases and J 8 bases, leaving 14 bases between the germline ends.

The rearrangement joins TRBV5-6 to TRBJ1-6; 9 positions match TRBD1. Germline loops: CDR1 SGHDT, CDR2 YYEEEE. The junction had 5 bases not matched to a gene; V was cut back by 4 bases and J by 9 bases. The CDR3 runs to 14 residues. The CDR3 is CASSLGQGSSPLHF. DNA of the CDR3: TGTGCCAGCAGCCTAGGACAGGGGAGTTCACCCCTCCACTTT.

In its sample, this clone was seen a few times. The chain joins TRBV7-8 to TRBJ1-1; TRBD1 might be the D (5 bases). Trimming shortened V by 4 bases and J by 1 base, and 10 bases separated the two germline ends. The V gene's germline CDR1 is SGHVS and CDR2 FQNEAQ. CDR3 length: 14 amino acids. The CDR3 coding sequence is TGTGCCAGCAGCTCATTCACAGGGAACACTGAAGCTTTCTTT. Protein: CASSSFTGNTEAFF. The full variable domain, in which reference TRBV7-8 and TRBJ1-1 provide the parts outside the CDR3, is GAGVSQSPRYKVAKRGQDVALRCDPISGHVSLFWYQQALGQGPEFLTYFQNEAQLDKSGLPSDRFFAERPEGSVSTLKIQRTQQEDSAVYLCASSSFTGNTEAFFGQGTRLTVV.

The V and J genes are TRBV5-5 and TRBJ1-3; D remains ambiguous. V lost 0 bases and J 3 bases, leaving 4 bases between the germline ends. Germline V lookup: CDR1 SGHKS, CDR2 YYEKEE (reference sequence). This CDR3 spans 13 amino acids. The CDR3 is CASSLGHGNTIYF. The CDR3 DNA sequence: TGTGCCAGCAGCTTGGGACATGGAAACACCATATATTTT. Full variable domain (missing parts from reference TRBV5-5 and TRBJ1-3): DAGVTQSPTHLIKTRGQQVTLRCSPISGHKSVSWYQQVLGQGPQFIFQYYEKEERGRGNFPDRFSARQFPNYSSELNVNALLLGDSALYLCASSLGHGNTIYFGEGSWLTVV.

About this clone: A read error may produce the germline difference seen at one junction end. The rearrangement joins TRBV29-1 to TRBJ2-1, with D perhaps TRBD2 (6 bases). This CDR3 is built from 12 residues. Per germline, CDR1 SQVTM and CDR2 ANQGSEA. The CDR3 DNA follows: TGCAGCGTTGAAGATCCCGGAGGGGTCGGCGTCTTC. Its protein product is CSVEDPGGVGVF.

The CDR3 sequence: CATSRGGTGKPQHF. CDR3 DNA sequence: TGTGCCACCAGCAGAGGAGGGACAGGGAAGCCCCAGCATTTT. This chain uses TRBV15 with TRBJ1-5; TRBD1 agrees at 9 bases. In germline, CDR1 is LNHNV, CDR2 YYDKDF (reference sequence). The length of the CDR3 is 14 residues. J was trimmed by 8 bases and V by 1 base; bases with no gene match: 3.

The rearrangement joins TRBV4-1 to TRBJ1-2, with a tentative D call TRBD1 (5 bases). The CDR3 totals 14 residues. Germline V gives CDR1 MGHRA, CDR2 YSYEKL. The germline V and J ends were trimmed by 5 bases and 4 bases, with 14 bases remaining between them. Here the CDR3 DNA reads TGCGCCAGCAGCTCCCGCCCAACAGGCTATGGCTACACCTTC. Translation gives CASSSRPTGYGYTF.

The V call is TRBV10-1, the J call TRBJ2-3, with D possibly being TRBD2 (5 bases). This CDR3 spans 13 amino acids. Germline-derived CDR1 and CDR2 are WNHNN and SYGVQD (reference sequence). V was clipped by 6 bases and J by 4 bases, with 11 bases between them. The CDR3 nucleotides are TGCGCCAGCAGAGGAGGTTTCGCAGATACGCAGTATTTT. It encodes CASRGGFADTQYF.

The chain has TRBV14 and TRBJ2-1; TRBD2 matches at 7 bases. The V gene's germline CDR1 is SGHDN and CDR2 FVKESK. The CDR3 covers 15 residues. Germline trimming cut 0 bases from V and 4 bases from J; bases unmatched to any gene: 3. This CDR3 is CASSQDYGGYNEQFF. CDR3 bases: TGTGCCAGCAGCCAAGATTACGGGGGGTACAATGAGCAGTTCTTC.